Given below is one T cell receptor (beta chain) in context. Its antigen is undetermined. This sample was taken from a study of monozygotic twins with inflammatory bowel disease. Notes on the study in general: The co-twins with IBD showed lower TCRbeta diversity (inverse Simpson) than their healthy siblings. Varying immunosuppressive regimens may have increased patient repertoire variability. Researchers reported no repertoire similarity difference between concordant and discordant twins, possibly from limited power.

Template switching introduced UMIs that contain a 6-nucleotide sample barcode. TCRdb processed the 5' RACE reads again and assigns one entry to each CDR3 protein, with no DNA. The repertoire table contains 150,000 or so distinct CDR3 sequences. The CDR3 has 17 residues. From germline, CDR1 is SGHDN and CDR2 FVKESK. The chain links TRBV14 to TRBJ2-1; TCRdb names TRBD2, which stays unverified in the absence of DNA. Sequenced sample: blood. The clonotype comes from a human donor with ulcerative colitis or Crohn's disease, or a healthy co-twin of an affected twin (not recorded which). CDR3 in amino acids: CASSPTSGLLSYNEQFF.